The next 17 T cell receptor beta chains were all read from a single sample in a study of blood T cell repertoires in COVID-19. Assay: immunoSEQ multiplex PCR; the TCRdb copy retains only in-frame clones and omits some. The sample lists almost 250,000 clones, more than 75% occurring once. The sample comprised peripheral blood. The receptors here all came from a woman aged 60 to 75 who had recovered from COVID-19.

The V and J genes are TRBV5-1 and TRBJ1-1; TRBD1 agrees at 11 bases. V gave up 1 base and J gave up 6 bases; unmatched junction bases: 5. This CDR3 is 15 amino acids long. From germline, CDR1 is SGHRS and CDR2 YFSETQ. The CDR3 nucleotides read TGCGCCAGCAGCTTGCGGACAGGGGGCGAAGCTGAAGCTTTCTTT. Protein: CASSLRTGGEAEAFF. Combining the CDR3 with reference TRBV5-1 and TRBJ1-1 gives the whole variable domain KAGVTQTPRYLIKTRGQQVTLSCSPISGHRSVSWYQQTPGQGLQFLFEYFSETQRNKGNFPGRFSGRQFSNSRSEMNVSTLELGDSALYLCASSLRTGGEAEAFFGQGTRLTVV.

The chain is built from TRBV3-1 (or the pseudogene TRBV3-2) and TRBJ2-7, with D unclear. There are 15 residues in the CDR3. Trimming took 0 bases from V and 2 from J, leaving 11 bases between them. Per the germline V gene, CDR1 is LGHDT and CDR2 is YNNKEL (reference sequence). The CDR3, as DNA: TGTGCCAGCAGCCAAGATCTGAGTACCCCCTACGAGCAGTACTTC. Its protein is CASSQDLSTPYEQYF.

This clone was recorded only once. This sequence joins TRBV11-3 and TRBJ2-2; 8 nucleotides agree with TRBD1. After removal of 5 bases from V and 3 bases from J, the junction contained 5 bases not matched to a gene. The CDR3 sequence is 15 residues long. Germline V CDR1 and CDR2: SGHNT, YENEEA. The CDR3 spells CASSHRTGHTGELFF. The DNA for the CDR3 is TGTGCCAGCAGCCATCGGACAGGGCACACCGGGGAGCTGTTTTTT.

Of note for this clone: This specimen includes other DNA sequences encoding the same CDR3. This chain connects TRBV7-6 to TRBJ1-1, with D unclear. The ends were cut back, 5 bases at V and 1 base at J, with 8 bases in the middle. The CDR3 is made up of 13 amino acids. Per germline, CDR1 SGHVS and CDR2 FNYEAQ. The CDR3 here is CASSAGGNTEAFF. In DNA, the CDR3 is TGTGCCAGCAGCGCCGGAGGGAACACTGAAGCTTTCTTT.

The CDR3 spells CASSIVQGQPQHF. In nucleotides, the CDR3 is TGTGCCAGCAGCATCGTACAGGGCCAGCCCCAGCATTTT. The chain couples TRBV12-3 or TRBV12-4 to TRBJ1-5, with D tentatively TRBD1 (6 bases). The ends were cut back, 6 bases at V and 7 bases at J, with 13 bases in the middle. The CDR3 is 13 amino acids.

The J gene is TRBJ2-3, the V gene TRBV24-1, with D perhaps TRBD2 (6 bases). The CDR3 is 15 residues long. Germline CDR1 and CDR2: KGHDR and SFDVKD. V was clipped by 5 bases and J by 6 bases, with 17 bases between them. As DNA, the CDR3 is TGTGCCACCAGTGGCCCGACAGCGGGCGCGGATACGCAGTATTTT. As protein: CATSGPTAGADTQYF.

This sequence joins TRBV28 and TRBJ1-4; 7 bases line up with TRBD1. Per the germline V gene, CDR1 is MDHEN and CDR2 is SYDVKM. V lost 10 bases, J lost 5 bases, and 10 bases stayed unmatched. The CDR3 has 14 amino acids. CDR3 nucleotide sequence: TGTGCCACCCTTGACAGGGCGTCCAATGAAAAACTGTTTTTT. This translates into CATLDRASNEKLFF.

This clone came up a few times. The rearrangement links TRBV10-3 to TRBJ1-6, with no clear D. Germline lookup yields CDR1 ENHRY and CDR2 SYGVKD. V lost 1 base and J lost 7, with 14 bases in between. The CDR3 extends over 16 amino acids. CDR3 region: CAISEYEPAENSPLHF. In nucleotides, the CDR3 is TGTGCCATCAGTGAGTATGAACCGGCGGAAAATTCACCCCTCCACTTT.

CDR3 protein: CASSLSGTGYGYTF. CDR3 DNA: TGCGCCAGCAGCCTTTCCGGGACTGGATATGGCTACACCTTC. This rearrangement joins TRBV4-1 to TRBJ1-2, with D possibly being TRBD1 (5 bases). The CDR3 extends over 14 amino acids. Germline V lookup: CDR1 MGHRA, CDR2 YSYEKL. Trimming took off 4 bases at V and 5 bases at J, with 14 bases between the two ends.

This chain connects TRBV3-1 (or the pseudogene TRBV3-2) to TRBJ1-2; 8 positions agree with TRBD1. The CDR3 is 15 amino acids. Trimming at V came to 3 bases and at J to 4 bases, leaving 7 bases not matched to a gene. From germline, CDR1 is LGHDT and CDR2 YNNKEL (reference sequence). The CDR3 DNA reads as TGTGCCAGCAGCCACAAGGACAGGGAATCCTATGGCTACACCTTC. Amino acid sequence: CASSHKDRESYGYTF.

In DNA form, the CDR3 reads TGTGCCAGCAGCTTAGCTTATACGACAGTAGGAAACACCATATATTTT. Translation gives CASSLAYTTVGNTIYF. The chain has TRBV7-9 and TRBJ1-3; possibly TRBD1 for D (5 bases). V gave up 0 bases and J gave up 4 bases, with 13 bases separating them. CDR1 is SEHNR and CDR2 is FQNEAQ in the germline V gene (reference sequence). This CDR3 contains 16 residues.

This chain joins TRBV3-1 (or the pseudogene TRBV3-2) and TRBJ2-5, with 8 bases aligning to TRBD2. The germline V gene has CDR1 LGHDT and CDR2 YNNKEL (reference sequence). CDR3 length: 18 amino acids. J gave up 1 base and V 1 base, and 11 bases lay outside the gene matches. The CDR3 region has the DNA TGTGCCAGCAGCCAAGCCCCCGGCGGAGCGGGGGCCCAAGAGACCCAGTACTTC. Translating it yields CASSQAPGGAGAQETQYF.

The sample holds a few counts of this clone. The rearrangement links TRBV5-1 to TRBJ2-1; 7 bases line up with TRBD2. The germline gives CDR1 SGHRS, CDR2 YFSETQ. The J segment lost 8 bases and the V segment lost 4 bases, leaving 9 bases of the junction unmatched. CDR3 length: 14 amino acids. CDR3 in amino acids: CASSRGTTLDEQFF. CDR3 in DNA: TGCGCCAGCAGCCGAGGGACTACCCTCGATGAGCAGTTCTTC.

CDR3: CASSPRTVNTGELFF. Here the CDR3 DNA reads TGTGCCAGCAGTCCCCGGACAGTCAACACCGGGGAGCTGTTTTTT. The rearrangement links TRBV6-5 to TRBJ2-2, with D tentatively TRBD1 (6 bases). CDR1 and CDR2 (germline): MNHEY, SVGAGI. Trimming shortened V by 5 bases and J by 2 bases, and 12 bases separated the two germline ends. The CDR3 has 15 residues.

V usage is TRBV12-3 or TRBV12-4 and J usage is TRBJ1-6; 7 bases are shared with TRBD1. The CDR3 spans 13 residues. The junction had 7 bases not matched to a gene; V was cut back by 8 bases and J by 9 bases. CDR3 DNA sequence: TGTGCCAGCCCAACAGGGGAGACTTCACCCCTCCACTTT. Translation: CASPTGETSPLHF.

The chain is built from TRBV6-5 and TRBJ2-7, with D possibly being TRBD1 (5 bases). V lost 6 bases and J lost 1, with 13 bases in between. Per the germline V gene, CDR1 is MNHEY and CDR2 is SVGAGI. The CDR3 length is 14 residues. CDR3 protein: CASRGQGTSYEQYF. As DNA, the CDR3 is TGTGCCAGCAGAGGGCAGGGTACTTCCTACGAGCAGTACTTC.

A word on this clone: Within the sample, other DNA sequences also encode this same CDR3. The V call is TRBV6-4, the J call TRBJ2-3, with D perhaps TRBD2 (7 bases). Trimming removed 0 bases from V and 4 bases from J, with 11 bases in between. From germline, CDR1 is MRHNA and CDR2 SNTAGT. This CDR3 spans 15 amino acids. The CDR3 reads CASSDSGGGADTQYF. The CDR3 DNA follows: TGTGCCAGCAGTGACTCGGGAGGGGGGGCAGATACGCAGTATTTT.